Presented here are 7 T cell receptor beta chains from one specimen sequenced in a study of human T cells and chemical hapten exposure. TCRdb re-derived calls from the RACE reads in MiXCR, one entry per CDR3 protein. The table lists a few hundred thousand distinct CDR3 sequences, around 5% of them singletons. As for time point: pre-sensitization, week 0. This sample's treatment: therapeutic diphenylcyclopropenone sensitization with weekly scalp DPC. The sample consisted of whole blood, taken in connection with sensitization to the hapten diphenylcyclopropenone (DPC). These TCRs come from a woman between 18 and 29 years old with alopecia areata. Some clones in this sample may be carry-over from other donors' samples.

Points on this clonotype: No conserved phenylalanine or tryptophan ends this CDR3, so it is likely a read error. This sequence joins TRBV7-9 and TRBJ2-3; 9 bases are shared with TRBD2. The V segment lost 2 bases and the J segment 3 bases; nucleotides outside the gene matches: 3. The CDR3 extends over 15 amino acids. Germline-derived CDR1 and CDR2 are SEHNR and FQNEAQ (reference sequence). The CDR3 DNA sequence: TGTGCCAGCAGCTTACAGGGACTAGCTACAGATACGCAGTATCTT. It yields the protein CASSLQGLATDTQYL.

This clonotype was observed at least ten times. This sequence joins TRBV28 and TRBJ2-3; 8 nucleotides match TRBD2. Germline trimming cut 5 bases from V and 4 bases from J; bases unmatched to any gene: 11. Germline CDR1 is MDHEN and CDR2 is SYDVKM. The CDR3 has 16 residues. CDR3 sequence reads: CASSPGGASSADTQYF. CDR3 nucleotides: TGTGCCAGCAGTCCCGGGGGGGCCTCGTCCGCAGATACGCAGTATTTT.

This clonotype was counted at least ten times. The V gene is TRBV18, the J gene TRBJ1-1; D perhaps matches TRBD1 (5 bases). Looked up from germline, CDR1 is KGHSH and CDR2 is LQKENI. The CDR3 length is 15 residues. V lost 0 bases, J lost 0 bases, and 8 bases lay in between. This CDR3 is CASSPPSRVNTEAFF. CDR3 coding DNA: TGTGCCAGCTCACCACCCAGCAGGGTGAACACTGAAGCTTTCTTT.

This clonotype appeared many times. The chain joins TRBV20-1 to TRBJ2-7; D might be TRBD1 or TRBD2, each matching 5 bases. This CDR3 comprises 14 residues. Germline CDR1 is DFQATT and CDR2 is SNEGSKA (reference sequence). Trimming cost V 6 bases and J 4 bases, with 19 bases left between them. CDR3 region: CSANLPGRNYEQYF. DNA of the CDR3: TGCAGTGCCAACCTTCCGGGACGAAATTACGAGCAGTACTTC.

This clonotype was picked up many times. V is TRBV27 and J is TRBJ2-3; 12 bases match TRBD2. V gave up 6 bases and J gave up 2 bases; unmatched junction bases: 15. This CDR3 is 19 amino acids long. Germline V lookup: CDR1 MNHEY, CDR2 SMNVEV (reference sequence). Written as DNA, the CDR3 is TGTGCCAGCAGAGACCTAGCGGGGGGGCCTGGTGGGCACACAGATACGCAGTATTTT. As protein: CASRDLAGGPGGHTDTQYF.

This clonotype came up many times. The V and J genes are TRBV5-6 and TRBJ2-2, with TRBD1 matching over 8 bases. The trim removed 4 bases at V and 4 bases at J, leaving 9 bases unmatched. From germline, CDR1 is SGHDT and CDR2 YYEEEE. The CDR3 totals 16 residues. This CDR3 reads CASSPPGQAFTGELFF. CDR3 in DNA: TGTGCCAGCAGCCCCCCGGGACAGGCCTTCACCGGGGAGCTGTTTTTT.

The J gene is TRBJ1-5, the V gene TRBV7-9; D may be TRBD1 (6 bases). The germline V gene has CDR1 SEHNR and CDR2 FQNEAQ (reference sequence). The CDR3 has 14 amino acids. Trimming removed 5 bases from V and 4 bases from J, with 12 bases in between. For the CDR3, the DNA is TGTGCCAGCAGCAGTGGAGGACAGAATCAGCCCCAGCATTTT. Its translation is CASSSGGQNQPQHF.